This entry lists 3 T cell receptor beta chains sequenced from one sample in a study of Tregs in tolerant kidney transplant recipients. Assay: immunoSEQ multiplex PCR; the TCRdb copy retains only in-frame clones and omits some. Its table lists about 15,000 clones. Related graft donors supplied nonmyeloablative bone marrow transplants, and mixed chimerism was transient. The sample consisted of CD4+ T cells from blood (PBMCs), taken 12 months after the transplant. The origin of the receptors is a human patient who received a combined kidney and bone marrow transplant. The graft donor may account for some of the T cells.

Remarks on this clone: Read sequence stops 3 residues before the CDR3 end, and the germline J gene provides the missing end. The V and J genes are TRBV20-1 and TRBJ2-7, with 10 bases lining up with TRBD1. CDR1 and CDR2 (germline): DFQATT, SNEGSKA (reference sequence). V shed 6 bases, J shed 5 bases, and the junction held 7 bases outside the gene matches. CDR3 length equals 13 residues. CDR3 DNA, as far as it was read: TGCAGTGCCCCCGGGACAGGGGATAACGAG. Protein sequence: CSAPGTGDNE. The entire CDR3 protein reads CSAPGTGDNEQYF.

Regarding this clone: The CDR3 end falls 3 residues outside the read, so it is completed with the germline J gene. This chain uses TRBV30 with TRBJ2-7, with 9 bases that match TRBD1. J gave up 3 bases and V 3 bases, and 18 bases lay outside the gene matches. There are 18 residues in the CDR3. CDR1 is GTSNPN and CDR2 is SVGIG in the germline V gene (reference sequence). The CDR3 loop reads CAWRGTGSLFTLHYEQYF. The sequenced part of the CDR3 DNA is TGTGCCTGGAGAGGGACAGGGTCTCTCTTCACTCTTCACTACGAG.

Worth noting for this clone: The read finishes 3 residues shy of the CDR3 end, and the germline J gene is used to complete it. The rearrangement uses TRBV6-1 and TRBJ2-1; D possibly corresponds to TRBD1 (6 bases). Germline V gene lookup returns CDR1 MNHNS and CDR2 SASEGT. The ends were cut back, 4 bases at V and 9 bases at J, with 7 bases in the middle. CDR3 length: 11 residues. CDR3 DNA (partial): TGTGCCAGCAGTGTACAGGGTGAG. It encodes CASSVQGE. The full CDR3 protein reads CASSVQGEQFF.